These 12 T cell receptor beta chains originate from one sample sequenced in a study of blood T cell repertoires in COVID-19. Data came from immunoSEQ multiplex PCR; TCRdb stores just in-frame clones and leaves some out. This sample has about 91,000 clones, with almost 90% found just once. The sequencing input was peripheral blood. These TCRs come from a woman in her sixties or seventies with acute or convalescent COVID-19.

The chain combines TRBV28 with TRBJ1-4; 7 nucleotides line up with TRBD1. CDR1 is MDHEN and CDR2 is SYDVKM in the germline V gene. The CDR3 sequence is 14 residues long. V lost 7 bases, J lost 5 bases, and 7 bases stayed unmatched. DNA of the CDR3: TGTGCCAGCACCATGGACAGGTTGAATGAAAAACTGTTTTTT. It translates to CASTMDRLNEKLFF. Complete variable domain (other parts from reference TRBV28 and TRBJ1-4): DVKVTQSSRYLVKRTGEKVFLECVQDMDHENMFWYRQDPGLGLRLIYFSYDVKMKEKGDIPEGYSVSREKKERFSLILESASTNQTSMYLCASTMDRLNEKLFFGSGTQLSVL.

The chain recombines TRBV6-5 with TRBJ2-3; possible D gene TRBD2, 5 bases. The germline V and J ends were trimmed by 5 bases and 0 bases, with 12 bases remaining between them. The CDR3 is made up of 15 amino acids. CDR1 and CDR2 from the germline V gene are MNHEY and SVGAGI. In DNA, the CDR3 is TGTGCCAGCAGTCGCGAACGGACTAGCACAGATACGCAGTATTTT. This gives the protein CASSRERTSTDTQYF.

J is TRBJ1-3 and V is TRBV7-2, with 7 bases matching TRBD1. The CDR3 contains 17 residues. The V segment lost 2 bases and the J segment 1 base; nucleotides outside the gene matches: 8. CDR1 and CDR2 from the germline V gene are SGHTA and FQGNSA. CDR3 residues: CASSLLAGTASGNTIYF. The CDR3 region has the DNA TGTGCCAGCAGCTTATTGGCCGGGACAGCATCTGGAAACACCATATATTTT.

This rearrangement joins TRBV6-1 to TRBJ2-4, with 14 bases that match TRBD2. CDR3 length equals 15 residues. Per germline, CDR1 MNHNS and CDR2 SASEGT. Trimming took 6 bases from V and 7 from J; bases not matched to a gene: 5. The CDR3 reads CASSGWTSGGNIQYF. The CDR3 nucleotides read TGTGCCAGCAGCGGATGGACTAGCGGGGGGAACATTCAGTACTTC.

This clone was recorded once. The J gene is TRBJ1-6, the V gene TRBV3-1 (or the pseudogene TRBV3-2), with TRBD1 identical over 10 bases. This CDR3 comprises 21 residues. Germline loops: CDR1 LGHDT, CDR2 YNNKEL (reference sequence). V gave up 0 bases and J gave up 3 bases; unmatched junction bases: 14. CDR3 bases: TGTGCCAGCAGCCAAGATCCGGCGGCGGGGACAGGGGACGTCTATAATTCACCCCTCCACTTT. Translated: CASSQDPAAGTGDVYNSPLHF.

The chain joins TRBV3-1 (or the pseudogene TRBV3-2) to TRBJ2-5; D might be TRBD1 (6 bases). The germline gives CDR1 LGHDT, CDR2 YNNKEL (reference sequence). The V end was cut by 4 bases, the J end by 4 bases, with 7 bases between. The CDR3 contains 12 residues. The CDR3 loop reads CASSPDRETQYF. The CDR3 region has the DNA TGTGCCAGCAGCCCGGACAGAGAGACCCAGTACTTC.

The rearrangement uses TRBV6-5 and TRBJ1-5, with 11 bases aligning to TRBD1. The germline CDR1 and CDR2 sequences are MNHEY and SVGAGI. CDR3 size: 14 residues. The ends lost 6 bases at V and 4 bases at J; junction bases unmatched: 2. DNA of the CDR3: TGTGCCAGCAGAGGACAGGGGGCGAATCAGCCCCAGCATTTT. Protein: CASRGQGANQPQHF.

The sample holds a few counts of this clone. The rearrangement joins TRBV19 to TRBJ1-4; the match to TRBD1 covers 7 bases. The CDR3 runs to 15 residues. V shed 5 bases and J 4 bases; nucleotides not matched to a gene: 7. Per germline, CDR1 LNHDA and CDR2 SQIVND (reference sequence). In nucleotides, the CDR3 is TGTGCCAGTAGTGGGGGGACAGAATTTAATGAAAAACTGTTTTTT. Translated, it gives CASSGGTEFNEKLFF.

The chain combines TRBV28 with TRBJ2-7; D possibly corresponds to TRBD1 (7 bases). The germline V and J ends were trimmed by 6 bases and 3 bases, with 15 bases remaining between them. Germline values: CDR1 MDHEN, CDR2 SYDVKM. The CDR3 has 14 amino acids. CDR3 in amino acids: CASSPGGGGYEQYF. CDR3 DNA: TGTGCCAGCAGCCCAGGAGGGGGCGGCTACGAGCAGTACTTC.

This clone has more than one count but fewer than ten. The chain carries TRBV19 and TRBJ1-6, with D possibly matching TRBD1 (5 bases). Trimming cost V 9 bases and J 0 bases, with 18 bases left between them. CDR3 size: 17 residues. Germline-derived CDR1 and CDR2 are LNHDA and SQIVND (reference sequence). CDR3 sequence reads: CASQGHLRSSYNSPLHF. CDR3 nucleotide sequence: TGTGCCAGCCAAGGACACCTAAGGAGCTCCTATAATTCACCCCTCCACTTT.

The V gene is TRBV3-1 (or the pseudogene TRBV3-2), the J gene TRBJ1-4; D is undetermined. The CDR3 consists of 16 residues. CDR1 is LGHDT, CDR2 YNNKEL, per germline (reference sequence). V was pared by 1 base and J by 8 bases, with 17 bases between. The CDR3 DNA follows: TGTGCCAGCAGCCAAGTCGGGGTCCGGCGTTTGGAAAAACTGTTTTTT. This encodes CASSQVGVRRLEKLFF.

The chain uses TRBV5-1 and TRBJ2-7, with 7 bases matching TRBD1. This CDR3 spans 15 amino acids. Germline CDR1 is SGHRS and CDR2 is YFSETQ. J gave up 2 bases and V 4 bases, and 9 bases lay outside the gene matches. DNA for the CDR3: TGCGCCAGCAGCCCAGGGACAGCTTGGACCTACGAGCAGTACTTC. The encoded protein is CASSPGTAWTYEQYF.